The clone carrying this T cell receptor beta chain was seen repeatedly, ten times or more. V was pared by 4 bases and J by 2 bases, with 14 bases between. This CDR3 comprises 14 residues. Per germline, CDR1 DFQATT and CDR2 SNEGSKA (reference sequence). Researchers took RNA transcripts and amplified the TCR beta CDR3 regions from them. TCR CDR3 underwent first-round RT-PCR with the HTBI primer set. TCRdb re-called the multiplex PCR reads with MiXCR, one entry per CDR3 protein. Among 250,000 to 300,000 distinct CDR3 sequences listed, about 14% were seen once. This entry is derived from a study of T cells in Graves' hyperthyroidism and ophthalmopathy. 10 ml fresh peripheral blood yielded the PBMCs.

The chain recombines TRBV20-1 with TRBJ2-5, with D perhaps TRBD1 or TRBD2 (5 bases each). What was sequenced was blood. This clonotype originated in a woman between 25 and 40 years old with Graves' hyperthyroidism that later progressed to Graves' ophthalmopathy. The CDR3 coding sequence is TGCAGTGCTACTTGGGACCTATCACAAGAGACCCAGTACTTC. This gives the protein CSATWDLSQETQYF.